This TCR beta chain is from a study of STAT5B mutations in CD4+ large granular lymphocyte leukemia. Germline V gene lookup returns CDR1 SGHTA and CDR2 FQGNSA. Trimming removed 5 bases from V and 4 bases from J; junction bases left unmatched: 10. This CDR3 has 16 residues. Sequenced by immunoSEQ multiplex PCR; TCRdb stores in-frame clones only, minus some. The sample shows 30,000 to 40,000 clones, about 80% of them seen only once. This clone was observed a few times. The sequence was obtained from a human donor in good health. The genes are TRBV7-2 and TRBJ1-1, with 10 bases matching TRBD1. The sequencing input was CD4+ T cells from blood buffy coats. As DNA, the CDR3 is TGTGCCAGCAGCAAACCGACAGGGGGCGGTGGCACTGAAGCTTTCTTT. Its protein product is CASSKPTGGGGTEAFF.